The 27 T cell receptor beta chains below all came from one sample that was sequenced in a study of blood T cell repertoires in COVID-19. The assay was immunoSEQ multiplex PCR, and TCRdb's table has in-frame clones only and misses some. The table records around 100,000 clones, approximately 74% of them present only once. The sequenced sample was peripheral blood. Every receptor here comes from a man in his 70s with COVID-19, enrolled during active disease.

The gene calls are TRBV28 and TRBJ2-1; the D gene is possibly TRBD2 (5 bases). Germline V lookup: CDR1 MDHEN, CDR2 SYDVKM. The CDR3 runs to 15 residues. V was clipped by 3 bases and J by 4 bases, with 13 bases between them. CDR3: CASSLISEPYNEQFF. The CDR3 bases are TGTGCCAGCAGTTTGATTAGCGAACCTTACAATGAGCAGTTCTTC.

The chain uses TRBV28 and TRBJ1-2; no definite D call. Germline loops: CDR1 MDHEN, CDR2 SYDVKM. CDR3 length: 13 residues. The V gene lost 6 bases and the J gene lost 3 bases, with 11 bases spanning the gap. The DNA of the CDR3 is TGTGCCAGCAGACCGCCCTTAGACTATGGCTACACCTTC. This codes for CASRPPLDYGYTF.

The V and J genes are TRBV6-5 and TRBJ2-7, with TRBD2 matching 10 bases. The CDR3 has 15 amino acids. The V gene's germline CDR1 is MNHEY and CDR2 SVGAGI. The V gene end was trimmed by 0 bases and the J gene end by 3 bases; junction bases not matched to a gene: 2. The CDR3: CASSYSPSGSYEQYF. CDR3 sequence (DNA): TGTGCCAGCAGTTACTCCCCTAGCGGGAGCTACGAGCAGTACTTC.

This chain links TRBV28 with TRBJ1-2; D is perhaps TRBD1 (5 bases). V was shortened by 1 base and J by 7 bases, with 10 bases between the two germline ends. Per the germline V gene, CDR1 is MDHEN and CDR2 is SYDVKM. CDR3 length equals 13 residues. CDR3 nucleotides: TGTGCCAGCAGTTTATCGGCGGGGACTGGCTACACCTTC. Protein product: CASSLSAGTGYTF.

The chain employs TRBV18 and TRBJ1-2; 9 nucleotides match TRBD1. The V gene end was trimmed by 3 bases and the J gene end by 7 bases; junction bases not matched to a gene: 12. The germline gives CDR1 KGHSH, CDR2 LQKENI. The CDR3 contains 16 residues. The CDR3 DNA reads as TGTGCCAGCTCACCCGGAGAGGACAGGGGTTTAGTTGGCTACACCTTC. Encoded protein: CASSPGEDRGLVGYTF.

As to this clone: The same CDR3 arises from other DNA sequences in this sample as well. The V call is TRBV18, the J call TRBJ1-5, with TRBD1 as a possible D gene (6 bases). Germline V gene lookup returns CDR1 KGHSH and CDR2 LQKENI. The CDR3 runs to 16 residues. Trimming took off 1 base at V and 3 bases at J, with 13 bases between the two ends. CDR3: CASSPQGGGNNQPQHF. For the CDR3, the DNA is TGTGCCAGCTCACCACAGGGAGGGGGGAACAATCAGCCCCAGCATTTT.

The J gene is TRBJ2-1, the V gene TRBV5-4; a weak D match, TRBD1 (6 bases). V lost 2 bases, J lost 8 bases, and 11 bases lay in between. Germline lookup yields CDR1 SGHNT and CDR2 YYREEE (reference sequence). The CDR3 sequence is 13 residues long. In DNA form, the CDR3 reads TGTGCCAGCAGCTTACAGGGTGGCGATGAGCAGTTCTTC. Protein sequence: CASSLQGGDEQFF.

This chain joins TRBV4-2 and TRBJ1-1; D might be TRBD1 (5 bases). Trimming stripped 0 bases from V and 3 bases from J, with 11 bases between. In germline, CDR1 is LGHNA, CDR2 YNFKEQ. The CDR3 runs 15 residues. The CDR3 loop is CASSQDRQSYTEAFF. CDR3 DNA: TGTGCCAGCAGCCAAGATAGACAGAGCTACACTGAAGCTTTCTTT.

This clone was picked up one time. The chain links TRBV7-9 to TRBJ1-2; TRBD1 is a possible D gene (6 bases). The CDR3 consists of 17 residues. Germline CDR1 and CDR2: SEHNR and FQNEAQ (reference sequence). Trimming removed 1 base at V and 2 bases at J, with 17 bases between. The CDR3 reads CASSLVYGNRVNYGYTF. The CDR3 coding sequence is TGTGCCAGCAGCTTAGTATATGGAAACAGGGTCAACTATGGCTACACCTTC.

The chain links TRBV13 to TRBJ1-4; 7 bases align to TRBD1. This CDR3 has 13 residues. Trimming took 2 bases from V and 10 from J; bases not matched to a gene: 4. The germline gives CDR1 PRHDT, CDR2 FYEKMQ (reference sequence). CDR3 loop: CASSLQGVGKLFF. In nucleotides, the CDR3 is TGTGCCAGCAGCTTACAGGGGGTAGGAAAACTGTTTTTT.

This clone was detected many times. The V call is TRBV9, the J call TRBJ2-7; the D gene is possibly TRBD2 (6 bases). Per the germline V gene, CDR1 is SGDLS and CDR2 is YYNGEE. The CDR3 loop spans 13 amino acids. V dropped 4 bases and J dropped 2 bases, with 10 bases sitting between them. In DNA form, the CDR3 reads TGTGCCAGCAGCCCTTCGGGAGCCTACGAGCAGTACTTC. The encoded protein is CASSPSGAYEQYF. Supplemented by reference TRBV9 and TRBJ2-7, the full variable domain reads DSGVTQTPKHLITATGQRVTLRCSPRSGDLSVYWYQQSLDQGLQFLIQYYNGEERAKGNILERFSAQQFPDLHSELNLSSLELGDSALYFCASSPSGAYEQYFGPGTRLTVT.

The chain uses TRBV29-1 and TRBJ2-1; possible D gene TRBD2, 6 bases. This CDR3 has 11 residues. Trimming removed 4 bases at V and 8 bases at J, with 9 bases between. Germline CDR1 and CDR2: SQVTM and ANQGSEA. Written as DNA, the CDR3 is TGCAGCGTTGCTACGGGGGATGAGCAGTTCTTC. Residues: CSVATGDEQFF.

The chain carries TRBV6-5 and TRBJ2-7, with 9 bases fitting TRBD1. This CDR3 is 14 amino acids long. Germline V gene sequence: CDR1 MNHEY, CDR2 SVGAGI. J lost 7 bases, V lost 0 bases, and 4 bases had no gene match. The CDR3 is CASSYSGTGWEQYF. CDR3 nucleotides: TGTGCCAGCAGTTACTCCGGGACAGGGTGGGAGCAGTACTTC.

The rearrangement links TRBV7-3 to TRBJ2-3; TRBD2 agrees at 12 bases. V lost 3 bases, J lost 1 base, and 11 bases stayed unmatched. The CDR3 runs 19 residues. Germline V gene data show CDR1 as SGHTA and CDR2 as FQGTGA. The CDR3 region is CASSFTPSGRALGTDTQYF. The CDR3, as DNA: TGTGCCAGCAGCTTTACCCCTAGCGGGAGGGCCCTGGGCACAGATACGCAGTATTTT.

The J gene is TRBJ1-4, the V gene TRBV6-5; possibly TRBD1 for D (6 bases). Germline loops: CDR1 MNHEY, CDR2 SVGAGI. With 2 bases removed from V and 5 bases from J, the gap between germline ends came to 9 bases. The CDR3 sequence is 14 residues long. The CDR3 DNA reads TGTGCCAGCAGTTACGGACAGAAGAATGAAAAACTGTTTTTT. Translated, it gives CASSYGQKNEKLFF.

The chain uses TRBV19 and TRBJ1-2; D may be TRBD1 (6 bases). Germline V gene data show CDR1 as LNHDA and CDR2 as SQIVND (reference sequence). This CDR3 spans 12 amino acids. V lost 10 bases and J 2 bases, leaving 11 bases between the germline ends. The chain's CDR3 is CATLTGNYGYTF. CDR3 nucleotide sequence: TGTGCCACCTTGACAGGAAACTATGGCTACACCTTC.

The sample holds one count of this clone. The chain recombines TRBV11-2 with TRBJ2-2, with TRBD2 matching 14 bases. Germline V CDR1 and CDR2: SGHAT, FQNNGV. The trim removed 4 bases at V and 5 bases at J, leaving 9 bases unmatched. The CDR3 has 18 residues. CDR3 sequence reads: CASSSGLAGVLWTGELFF. In DNA form, the CDR3 reads TGTGCCAGCAGCTCGGGACTAGCGGGAGTACTGTGGACCGGGGAGCTGTTTTTT.

The chain employs TRBV24-1 and TRBJ2-2; a possible D gene is TRBD1 (6 bases). V was cut by 3 bases and J by 4 bases, with 20 bases left in between. CDR1 is KGHDR and CDR2 is SFDVKD in the germline V gene. The CDR3 has 18 residues. CDR3 region: CATSDRSGAPPTTGELFF. CDR3 nucleotide sequence: TGTGCCACCAGTGATCGATCAGGGGCCCCTCCAACCACCGGGGAGCTGTTTTTT.

CDR3 DNA sequence: TGTGCCAGCAGCCAAGATGGGGGCAGGCAGACCCAGTACTTC. This gives the protein CASSQDGGRQTQYF. The chain combines TRBV14 with TRBJ2-5; D may be TRBD1 (6 bases). The CDR3 spans 14 residues. Germline V CDR1 and CDR2: SGHDN, FVKESK. The V end was cut by 0 bases, the J end by 6 bases, with 11 bases between.

The rearrangement uses TRBV6-2 or TRBV6-3 and TRBJ1-5; D unresolved. This CDR3 spans 13 amino acids. Germline V gene sequence: CDR1 MNHEY, CDR2 SVGEGT. V lost 4 bases and J 11 bases, leaving 15 bases between the germline ends. The chain's CDR3 is CASSSGFIQAQHF. The CDR3 DNA reads as TGTGCCAGCAGTTCGGGATTTATCCAAGCCCAGCATTTT.

V is TRBV2 and J is TRBJ1-5; 7 positions agree with TRBD1. The CDR3 length is 15 residues. With V trimmed by 2 bases and J by 1 base, 2 bases remained unmatched. Germline V CDR1 and CDR2: SNHLY, FYNNEI. The CDR3 loop is CASSERDSSNQPQHF. The CDR3 DNA sequence: TGTGCCAGCAGTGAACGGGACAGCAGCAATCAGCCCCAGCATTTT.

V is TRBV18 and J is TRBJ1-1; 11 nucleotides line up with TRBD1. Germline V gene data show CDR1 as KGHSH and CDR2 as LQKENI. V was pared by 0 bases and J by 9 bases, with 6 bases of the junction left unmatched. The CDR3 length is 15 residues. The CDR3 DNA reads TGTGCCAGCTCACCACCGGGACAGGGGGGAAGTAAAGCTTTCTTT. It translates to CASSPPGQGGSKAFF.

This chain joins TRBV5-1 and TRBJ1-1, with TRBD1 identical over 8 bases. This CDR3 spans 15 amino acids. Germline assignment: CDR1 SGHRS and CDR2 YFSETQ. J gave up 1 base and V 2 bases, and 4 bases lay outside the gene matches. The CDR3 nucleotides read TGCGCCAGCAGCTTCACAGGGGGTTCGAACACTGAAGCTTTCTTT. Its translation: CASSFTGGSNTEAFF.

This clone was seen only a few times. CDR3 DNA sequence: TGTGCCAGCTCACCGGGGGGGGCCGACACCGGGGAGCTGTTTTTT. Its translation is CASSPGGADTGELFF. The chain is built from TRBV18 and TRBJ2-2; a possible D gene is TRBD2 (7 bases). The CDR3 has 15 amino acids. Trimming removed 3 bases from V and 3 bases from J, with 11 bases in between. The germline V gene encodes CDR1 KGHSH and CDR2 LQKENI.

The chain carries TRBV7-8 and TRBJ2-5; TRBD2 matches 11 bases. This CDR3 is 17 amino acids long. Trimming removed 5 bases from V and 5 bases from J; junction bases left unmatched: 13. Germline V CDR1 and CDR2: SGHVS, FQNEAQ. The CDR3: CASSPRSSGGLGETQYF. In nucleotides, the CDR3 is TGTGCCAGCAGCCCCCGGTCTAGCGGGGGGTTGGGGGAGACCCAGTACTTC.

A single count supports this clone. The rearrangement joins TRBV29-1 to TRBJ2-7; TRBD1 agrees at 7 bases. The CDR3 contains 13 residues. The ends lost 4 bases at V and 5 bases at J; junction bases unmatched: 8. Germline CDR1 is SQVTM and CDR2 is ANQGSEA. In DNA form, the CDR3 reads TGCAGCGTTGGACAGGGAGTCCTTAACGAGCAGTACTTC. Translated: CSVGQGVLNEQYF.

This clone was counted ten times or more. The rearrangement links TRBV4-3 to TRBJ1-6; D unclear. Germline lookup yields CDR1 LGHNA and CDR2 YSLEER. The CDR3 is 15 residues long. V was cut by 0 bases and J by 9 bases, with 12 bases left in between. CDR3 nucleotides: TGCGCCAGCAGCCAAGATCGCCCCCAACTTTCACCCCTCCACTTT. Amino acid sequence: CASSQDRPQLSPLHF.